This T cell receptor beta chain was identified during a study of shared clonotypes between healthy human individuals. About the research overall: The donor pool was made up of two women and three men aged 18 to 49. Study conclusions and caveats: The genetic and exposure-history diversity represented was limited by few donors.

Germline values: CDR1 MDHEN, CDR2 SYDVKM. This CDR3 has 14 residues. The trim removed 5 bases at V and 14 bases at J, leaving 13 bases unmatched. In the original processing: Filtering of immunoSEQ junctional sequences could not match full-length read filtering. Sequenced by immunoSEQ multiplex PCR; TCRdb stores in-frame clones only, minus some. V and J calls plus clone size are reproduced from that table; the DNA served to infer D and trimming. Among 600,000 to 750,000 clones listed, 72% were seen once. Negatively enriched CD4+ T cells were divided by CD45RA into naive and memory. Details on this clone: Its specificity is unknown.

The sequence derives from a woman aged 25 to 39 in good health. Sequencing used memory CD4+ T cells sorted from blood. The sample's subset: CD45RA-negative fraction. The rearrangement links TRBV28 to TRBJ2-1, with 9 bases matching TRBD1. The CDR3 coding sequence is TGTGCCAGCAGTATCCCGGGACAGGGTACCGCTAAGTTCTTC. It yields the protein CASSIPGQGTAKFF.